The 20 T cell receptor beta chains listed next were all sequenced from one sample in a study of T cells in women clearing cervical HPV infection. Profiling relied on immunoSEQ multiplex PCR, and the TCRdb table lists in-frame clones only, not all of them. The sample totals some 39,000 clones. Input material: blood buffy coat. The receptors derive from a woman aged 18 to 75 with a cervical HPV16 infection that either progressed to CIN3+ or cleared (not recorded which).

As regards this clone: The read terminates 3 residues before the CDR3 end, so the remaining end is supplied by the germline J gene. The chain recombines TRBV20-1 with TRBJ2-3; tentatively, D is TRBD2 (7 bases). Germline V lookup: CDR1 DFQATT, CDR2 SNEGSKA (reference sequence). This CDR3 is built from 15 residues. V was shortened by 5 bases and J by 3 bases, with 18 bases between the two germline ends. Here the CDR3 reads CSAGGGARGTDTQYF. CDR3 DNA, as far as it was read: TGCAGTGCTGGCGGGGGCGCAAGAGGTACAGATACG.

With respect to this clone: The read stops 3 residues short of the end of the CDR3; the missing end is completed from the germline J gene. The chain employs TRBV7-9 and TRBJ2-7, with D possibly matching TRBD1 (6 bases). Deletions cut 8 bases from V and 5 bases from J, with 16 bases between. CDR3 length equals 13 residues. CDR1 SEHNR and CDR2 FQNEAQ come from the germline V gene (reference sequence). This chain's CDR3 is CASSSNRDNEQYF. CDR3 DNA (partial): TGTGCCAGCTCCTCAAACAGGGACAACGAG.

As regards this clone: The read comes to an end 3 residues before the CDR3 does, leaving the germline J gene to fill in the end. V gene TRBV7-9 combines with J gene TRBJ2-5; possible D gene TRBD2, 5 bases. V lost 0 bases to trimming and J lost 5 bases, with 13 bases between them. The CDR3 covers 15 residues. Per the germline V gene, CDR1 is SEHNR and CDR2 is FQNEAQ (reference sequence). Incomplete CDR3 DNA: TGTGCCAGCAGCTTAGCGAGATCGGGGAGCGAGACC. Amino acids: CASSLARSGSET. The complete CDR3 protein is CASSLARSGSETQYF.

In regard to this clone: The read terminates 3 residues before the CDR3 end, so the remaining end is supplied by the germline J gene. V and J are TRBV7-9 and TRBJ2-7; D is uncertain. The ends were cut back, 1 base at V and 2 bases at J, with 9 bases in the middle. Germline CDR1 SEHNR, CDR2 FQNEAQ (reference sequence). The CDR3 is 14 residues long. CDR3 protein: CASSLDVRAYEQYF. The CDR3 DNA, read in part, is TGTGCCAGCAGCTTAGATGTCAGAGCCTACGAG.

A remark on this clone: The read ends 3 residues before the CDR3 terminus; that terminus is restored from the germline J gene. This rearrangement joins TRBV20-1 to TRBJ2-2; no reliable D call. The V end lost 1 base, the J end lost 0 bases, and 6 bases lay between the germline ends. The CDR3 runs 14 residues. The V gene's germline CDR1 is DFQATT and CDR2 SNEGSKA (reference sequence). The CDR3 here is CSARGQTNTGELFF. The sequenced part of the CDR3 DNA is TGCAGTGCTAGAGGGCAGACGAACACCGGGGAG.

Note on this clone: The CDR3 end is not reached by the read, which stops 3 residues before it; the germline J gene fills it in. The chain recombines TRBV25-1 with TRBJ2-4; D could derive from TRBD1 or TRBD2 (6 bases each). CDR3 length equals 13 residues. Between the trimmed V and J ends, which lost 4 bases and 8 bases, there was a span of 12 bases. Germline assignment: CDR1 MGHDK and CDR2 SYGVNS. CDR3 DNA, as far as it was read: TGTGCCAGCAGTGCGGGAGAGGGGGACATT. This encodes CASSAGEGDI. The whole CDR3 sequence is CASSAGEGDIQYF.

In regard to this clone: Sequencing ends 3 residues short of the CDR3 end; the germline J gene provides the rest. The chain has TRBV5-1 and TRBJ1-2; D not resolved. Trimming stripped 0 bases from V and 3 bases from J, with 12 bases between. The CDR3 covers 15 residues. CDR1 is SGHRS and CDR2 is YFSETQ in the germline V gene. The sequenced part of the CDR3 DNA is TGCGCCAGCAGCTTGGAGAACCCGGACTACTATGGC. Protein product: CASSLENPDYYG. The full CDR3 reads CASSLENPDYYGYTF.

Comments on this clone: The read comes to an end 3 residues before the CDR3 does, leaving the germline J gene to fill in the end. V usage is TRBV7-2 and J usage is TRBJ2-1; 9 nucleotides line up with TRBD1. The germline gives CDR1 SGHTA, CDR2 FQGNSA. V shed 5 bases and J 5 bases; nucleotides not matched to a gene: 7. The CDR3 length is 15 residues. CDR3 bases read: TGTGCCAGCAGCCTGCAGGACAGGGGCAACAATGAG. This codes for CASSLQDRGNNE. The CDR3, in full, reads CASSLQDRGNNEQFF.

Regarding this clone: The observed sequence ends 3 residues before the CDR3 terminus, with the missing tail filled in from the germline J gene. The chain employs TRBV18 and TRBJ1-2; D is possibly TRBD1 (6 bases). Germline CDR1 is KGHSH and CDR2 is LQKENI. This CDR3 has 16 residues. The DNA read from the CDR3 is TGTGCCAGCTCACGGATCTTCGACAGGTCCCGACCAGGC. As protein: CASSRIFDRSRPG. The whole CDR3 sequence is CASSRIFDRSRPGYTF.

The part of the CDR3 DNA that was read is TGCGCCAGCAGCTGGGCTGGAGGGGCGCAAGAGACC. As protein: CASSWAGGAQET. The whole CDR3 region reads CASSWAGGAQETQYF. The rearrangement links TRBV5-1 to TRBJ2-5; tentatively, D is TRBD2 (6 bases). Coverage ceases 3 residues before the CDR3 finishes, and the germline J gene fills in the end. CDR3 length equals 15 residues. Looked up from germline, CDR1 is SGHRS and CDR2 is YFSETQ. The V gene lost 3 bases and the J gene lost 2 bases, with 14 bases spanning the gap.

Points on this clone: The CDR3 extends 3 residues past the end of the read, so its final part is completed from the germline J gene. The V gene is TRBV27, the J gene TRBJ2-1; 8 bases agree with TRBD2. V trimming: 6 bases; J trimming: 0 bases; junction bases outside the gene matches: 10. Germline assignment: CDR1 MNHEY and CDR2 SMNVEV (reference sequence). CDR3 size: 17 residues. Here the CDR3 reads CASRALAGQSSYNEQFF. The sequenced part of the CDR3 DNA is TGTGCCAGCAGGGCGCTAGCGGGTCAGAGCTCCTACAATGAG.

Notes on this clone: The read is 3 residues too short to cover the CDR3 end, so that end is filled in from the germline J gene. The gene calls are TRBV5-1 and TRBJ2-1, with D unresolved. CDR1 is SGHRS and CDR2 is YFSETQ in the germline V gene. V lost 4 bases and J 5 bases, leaving 10 bases between the germline ends. The CDR3 consists of 13 residues. CDR3 sequence: CASSPGPNNEQFF. The DNA read from the CDR3 is TGCGCCAGCAGCCCGGGTCCCAACAATGAG.

As for this clone: Additional DNA sequences in this sample encode the identical CDR3. CDR3 amino acids: CASSLYRGLGDTQYF. Incomplete CDR3 DNA: TGTGCCAGCAGCTTGTACAGGGGGCTTGGAGATACG. The J gene is TRBJ2-3, the V gene TRBV11-2; 9 bases match TRBD1. Read coverage stops 3 residues before the CDR3 terminus; the germline J gene supplies the remainder. Germline V lookup: CDR1 SGHAT, CDR2 FQNNGV. V lost 3 bases to trimming and J lost 5 bases; unmatched junction nucleotides: 6. The CDR3 has 15 amino acids.

About this clone itself: The read comes to an end 3 residues before the CDR3 does, leaving the germline J gene to fill in the end. The rearrangement uses TRBV7-6 and TRBJ1-3; D gene ambiguous. This CDR3 has 14 residues. Germline loops: CDR1 SGHVS, CDR2 FNYEAQ. V lost 5 bases and J lost 3, with 11 bases in between. The CDR3 loop reads CASSPAGFGNTIYF. CDR3 DNA, as far as it was read: TGTGCCAGCAGCCCCGCAGGATTTGGAAACACC.

On this clone: Read sequence stops 3 residues before the CDR3 end, and the germline J gene provides the missing end. J is TRBJ2-2 and V is TRBV28; D is undetermined. The CDR3 has 14 residues. The germline V and J ends were trimmed by 2 bases and 5 bases, with 9 bases remaining between them. Per germline, CDR1 MDHEN and CDR2 SYDVKM. CDR3 amino acids: CASSLKAETGELFF. The covered CDR3 bases are TGTGCCAGCAGTTTAAAGGCGGAGACCGGGGAG.

Comments on this clone: Coverage ceases 3 residues before the CDR3 finishes, and the germline J gene fills in the end. V and J are TRBV7-3 and TRBJ2-2; TRBD1 might be the D (6 bases). The CDR3 loop spans 12 amino acids. CDR1 is SGHTA, CDR2 FQGTGA, per germline. The V end was cut by 5 bases, the J end by 9 bases, with 10 bases between. The part of the CDR3 DNA that was read is TGTGCCAGCAGCGTCCAGGGGCGGGAG. It codes for CASSVQGRE. The full CDR3 protein is CASSVQGRELFF.

Turning to this clone: Read coverage stops 3 residues before the CDR3 terminus; the germline J gene supplies the remainder. The gene calls are TRBV19 and TRBJ2-3; 8 bases agree with TRBD2. The junction had 9 bases not matched to a gene; V was cut back by 3 bases and J by 4 bases. This CDR3 has 16 amino acids. The germline gives CDR1 LNHDA, CDR2 SQIVND (reference sequence). The CDR3 spells CASSILAGAGADTQYF. The DNA read from the CDR3 is TGTGCCAGTAGTATCCTAGCGGGCGCGGGGGCAGATACG.

Turning to this clone: The CDR3 end is not reached by the read, which stops 3 residues before it; the germline J gene fills it in. The J gene is TRBJ2-2, the V gene TRBV7-6, with TRBD1 identical over 7 bases. This CDR3 is 14 amino acids long. J was trimmed by 4 bases and V by 1 base; bases with no gene match: 0. The germline V gene has CDR1 SGHVS and CDR2 FNYEAQ. The CDR3 here is CASSLDRGTGELFF. The covered CDR3 bases are TGTGCCAGCAGCTTAGACAGGGGCACCGGGGAG.

A word on this clone: Read sequence stops 3 residues before the CDR3 end, and the germline J gene provides the missing end. This chain uses TRBV10-3 with TRBJ1-3; unclear D gene. Trimming removed 0 bases from V and 4 bases from J, with 13 bases in between. The germline gives CDR1 ENHRY, CDR2 SYGVKD. The CDR3 is 16 amino acids. CDR3 amino acids: CAISESKTLEGNTIYF. Partial CDR3 DNA: TGTGCCATCAGTGAGTCGAAGACTCTAGAAGGAAACACC.

About this clone itself: Read coverage stops 3 residues before the CDR3 terminus; the germline J gene supplies the remainder. The chain carries TRBV7-2 and TRBJ2-5, with D possibly matching TRBD1 (5 bases). V was pared by 2 bases and J by 4 bases, with 14 bases between. Per germline, CDR1 SGHTA and CDR2 FQGNSA. The CDR3 is 15 residues long. The chain's CDR3 is CASSLPGRGLETQYF. CDR3 DNA, as far as it was read: TGTGCCAGCAGCTTACCTGGTAGGGGTCTAGAGACC. The entire variable domain, with the rest obtained from reference TRBV7-2 and TRBJ2-5, is as follows: GAGVSQSPSNKVTEKGKDVELRCDPISGHTALYWYRQSLGQGLEFLIYFQGNSAPDKSGLPSDRFSAERTGGSVSTLTIQRTQQEDSAVYLCASSLPGRGLETQYFGPGTRLLVL.